The 14 T cell receptor beta chains below all came from one sample that was sequenced in a study of T cells in Graves' hyperthyroidism and ophthalmopathy. The CDR3 regions of TCR beta were amplified from RNA transcripts. A first-round RT-PCR of the TCR CDR3 used the HTBI primer set. TCRdb itself ran the multiplex PCR reads through MiXCR, one entry per CDR3 protein. The table has around 290,000 distinct CDR3 sequences, 12% to 15% seen once. Sequenced material: blood. The source is a woman in her thirties or forties with Graves' hyperthyroidism.

This clonotype was found many times. This chain uses TRBV2 with TRBJ2-2; either TRBD1 or TRBD2 may fit D (5 bases each). This CDR3 contains 15 residues. CDR1 is SNHLY and CDR2 is FYNNEI in the germline V gene. V was clipped by 7 bases and J by 7 bases, with 19 bases between them. This chain's CDR3 is CASKGTGSLLGELFF. DNA for the CDR3: TGTGCCAGCAAAGGGACGGGGTCCTTGCTCGGGGAGCTGTTTTTT.

This clonotype was detected a few times. V usage is TRBV10-3 and J usage is TRBJ2-3; TRBD2 matches at 8 bases. The CDR3 has 14 residues. J was trimmed by 4 bases and V by 6 bases; bases with no gene match: 6. Germline V gene data show CDR1 as ENHRY and CDR2 as SYGVKD. DNA of the CDR3: TGTGCCATCAGCCCAGCGGGAGCGGCAGATACGCAGTATTTT. Its translation: CAISPAGAADTQYF.

The chain is built from TRBV20-1 and TRBJ2-7, with D maybe TRBD1 (6 bases). V lost 6 bases, J lost 6 bases, and 21 bases lay in between. Germline assignment: CDR1 DFQATT and CDR2 SNEGSKA (reference sequence). There are 14 residues in the CDR3. Here the CDR3 DNA reads TGCAGTGCCATCCTGCCCGGGACATTAGGCGAGCAGTACTTC. Translating it yields CSAILPGTLGEQYF.

This clonotype was seen ten or more times. The V call is TRBV7-6, the J call TRBJ2-2; the D gene is possibly TRBD2 (5 bases). The ends were cut back, 1 base at V and 6 bases at J, with 18 bases in the middle. CDR3 length equals 17 residues. Germline values: CDR1 SGHVS, CDR2 FNYEAQ. CDR3 sequence: CASSLVFSGWSAGELFF. The CDR3, as DNA: TGTGCCAGCAGCTTAGTTTTTTCGGGATGGTCGGCCGGGGAGCTGTTTTTT.

This clonotype was observed many times. J is TRBJ2-1 and V is TRBV29-1; D possibly corresponds to TRBD1 (5 bases). Germline CDR1 SQVTM, CDR2 ANQGSEA. The CDR3 totals 12 residues. Trimming stripped 4 bases from V and 9 bases from J, with 13 bases between. The CDR3 DNA follows: TGCAGCGTTGCTCAGGGTTGGGGTGAGCAGTTCTTC. Translation: CSVAQGWGEQFF.

There are many counts of this clonotype. This rearrangement joins TRBV28 to TRBJ1-6; D may be TRBD1 (6 bases). Germline assignment: CDR1 MDHEN and CDR2 SYDVKM. The CDR3 runs 15 residues. Trimming pared 3 bases from V and 10 bases from J, leaving 16 bases between. CDR3: CASSFRGARRSPLHF. DNA of the CDR3: TGTGCCAGCAGTTTTCGGGGGGCCAGGCGCTCACCCCTCCACTTT.

This clonotype was seen a handful of times. The genes are TRBV20-1 and TRBJ2-6; no definite D call. From germline, CDR1 is DFQATT and CDR2 SNEGSKA (reference sequence). The germline V and J ends were trimmed by 6 bases and 1 base, with 4 bases remaining between them. The CDR3 runs to 12 residues. Here the CDR3 reads CSAQSGANVLTF. The CDR3 bases are TGCAGTGCGCAATCTGGGGCCAACGTCCTGACTTTC.

The sample holds many counts of this clonotype. The chain combines TRBV2 with TRBJ2-5; D unclear. Between the trimmed V and J ends, which lost 2 bases and 1 base, there was a span of 5 bases. CDR3 length equals 13 residues. Germline-derived CDR1 and CDR2 are SNHLY and FYNNEI. For the CDR3, the DNA is TGTGCCAGCAGTGAAACCATCCAAGAGACCCAGTACTTC. Its translation: CASSETIQETQYF.

This clonotype occurred a few times. The chain carries TRBV28 and TRBJ1-6; 7 positions match TRBD1. Per the germline V gene, CDR1 is MDHEN and CDR2 is SYDVKM. There are 14 residues in the CDR3. V was clipped by 7 bases and J by 5 bases; unmatched bases: 5. CDR3 region: CASTPGQNNSPLHF. The CDR3 nucleotides read TGTGCCAGCACACCGGGACAGAATAATTCACCCCTCCACTTT.

This clonotype was observed a few times. The chain is built from TRBV5-1 and TRBJ2-3; D is ambiguous. CDR1 and CDR2 (germline): SGHRS, YFSETQ. The V gene lost 4 bases and the J gene lost 2 bases, with 11 bases spanning the gap. The CDR3 covers 14 residues. The CDR3 loop reads CASSHSRTTDTQYF. In DNA, the CDR3 is TGCGCCAGCAGCCATTCTAGGACCACAGATACGCAGTATTTT.

This clonotype was counted ten times or more. The chain is built from TRBV2 and TRBJ1-2, with D uncertain. Germline CDR1 SNHLY, CDR2 FYNNEI. The CDR3 covers 15 residues. V lost 8 bases and J lost 7, with 23 bases in between. CDR3 region: CASWGAGTLMGGYTF. The CDR3 nucleotides read TGTGCCAGCTGGGGAGCCGGAACTCTAATGGGTGGCTACACCTTC. Together with reference TRBV2 and TRBJ1-2, the CDR3 gives the full variable domain: EPEVTQTPSHQVTQMGQEVILRCVPISNHLYFYWYRQILGQKVEFLVSFYNNEISEKSEIFDDQFSVERPDGSNFTLKIRSTKLEDSAMYFCASWGAGTLMGGYTFGSGTRLTVV.

This clonotype occurred many times. The genes are TRBV18 and TRBJ1-2; unclear D gene. Germline V gives CDR1 KGHSH, CDR2 LQKENI. The CDR3 length is 14 residues. V was pared by 2 bases and J by 4 bases, with 11 bases between. Here the CDR3 reads CASSPSWSGYGYTF. DNA of the CDR3: TGTGCCAGCTCACCATCCTGGAGCGGCTATGGCTACACCTTC.

This clonotype was detected a few times. CDR3 in amino acids: CSVDPGSYNEQFF. The CDR3 coding sequence is TGCAGCGTTGACCCTGGATCCTACAATGAGCAGTTCTTC. The genes are TRBV29-1 and TRBJ2-1; D is uncertain. CDR1 is SQVTM and CDR2 is ANQGSEA in the germline V gene. V gave up 3 bases and J gave up 1 base, with 7 bases separating them. The CDR3 consists of 13 residues.

Many counts were recorded for this clonotype. The genes are TRBV30 and TRBJ1-5; 9 bases map to TRBD1. From germline, CDR1 is GTSNPN and CDR2 SVGIG (reference sequence). Trimming cost V 2 bases and J 6 bases; bases outside gene matches: 5. The CDR3 contains 14 residues. CDR3 in DNA: TGTGCCTGGAGTTTGCTACAGGGGGCTCAGCCCCAGCATTTT. Translated, it gives CAWSLLQGAQPQHF.